The sequence of this T cell receptor beta chain was determined in a study of shared clonotypes between healthy human individuals. Study in general: Donors, aged 18 to 49, were two women and a few men.

Study outcomes and limitations: The four-donor shared clonotypes exceeded non-shared clonotypes in generation probability, with non-shared ones scoring lower.

Naivety among CD8 cells was defined by CD45RO negativity and positive CCR7 selection, thereby excluding terminally differentiated effector memory CD45RA+ cells. The germline gives CDR1 SNHLY, CDR2 FYNNEI. The CDR3 loop spans 11 amino acids. Trimming pared 9 bases from V and 8 bases from J, leaving 11 bases between. TCRdb keeps only in-frame clones here, not all; method: immunoSEQ multiplex PCR. Here the sample spans 2 million to 2.5 million clones, about 95% being singletons. Regarding this clone: The antigen is unknown.

Sequenced: naive CD8+ T cells sorted from blood. This receptor was taken from a young man in good health. The chain employs TRBV2 and TRBJ2-1; D not certain. CDR3 nucleotides: TGTGCCAGTTCGATGTTCGATGAGCAGTTCTTC. Translated: CASSMFDEQFF.